The 19 T cell receptor beta chains below all came from one sample that was sequenced in a study of CD8 T cells in Susac syndrome. Reverse transcription of about 0.5 to 1 ug RNA was carried out with random hexamers. TCRdb re-called the immunoSEQ multiplex PCR reads through MiXCR, storing one row per CDR3 protein. The sample has about 400,000 distinct CDR3 sequences; about 85% are singletons. The source material was CD8+ T cells from PBMCs. Source of these receptors: a human donor with multiple sclerosis.

This rearrangement joins TRBV20-1 to TRBJ2-1, with 10 bases aligning to TRBD2. After removal of 1 base from V and 7 bases from J, the junction contained 13 bases not matched to a gene. Germline V gene lookup returns CDR1 DFQATT and CDR2 SNEGSKA (reference sequence). The CDR3 totals 17 residues. The CDR3 DNA reads TGCAGTGCTAGAGGGACAGCGGGAGGGCAAAGGGGAAATGAGCAGTTCTTC. Translated, it gives CSARGTAGGQRGNEQFF.

The genes are TRBV13 and TRBJ2-7; TRBD2 matches 10 bases. V shed 5 bases, J shed 4 bases, and the junction held 8 bases outside the gene matches. Germline V gives CDR1 PRHDT, CDR2 FYEKMQ (reference sequence). The CDR3 contains 15 residues. This CDR3 reads CASSASSGGRYEQYF. The CDR3 coding sequence is TGTGCCAGCAGCGCCTCTAGCGGGGGAAGGTACGAGCAGTACTTC.

CDR3 region: CASSARDSLNYGYTF. In DNA form, the CDR3 reads TGCGCCAGCAGCGCCCGGGACAGCCTTAACTATGGCTACACCTTC. This chain connects TRBV4-1 to TRBJ1-2, with 7 positions matching TRBD1. This CDR3 is built from 15 residues. The V segment lost 5 bases and the J segment 1 base; nucleotides outside the gene matches: 7. Germline loops: CDR1 MGHRA, CDR2 YSYEKL.

V is TRBV20-1 and J is TRBJ2-1; 8 positions match TRBD1. Trimming cost V 3 bases and J 0 bases; bases outside gene matches: 4. This CDR3 has 15 amino acids. CDR1 is DFQATT and CDR2 is SNEGSKA in the germline V gene (reference sequence). CDR3 sequence: CSARDRASSYNEQFF. The CDR3 DNA sequence: TGCAGTGCTAGGGACAGGGCGAGCTCCTACAATGAGCAGTTCTTC.

The chain links TRBV29-1 to TRBJ1-1; 7 bases agree with TRBD1. Germline-derived CDR1 and CDR2 are SQVTM and ANQGSEA. The CDR3 totals 16 residues. Trimming removed 7 bases from V and 1 base from J; junction bases left unmatched: 15. CDR3 nucleotides: TGCAGCGCCCTAACAGGGGTCGGAATAGGGAACACTGAAGCTTTCTTT. It translates to CSALTGVGIGNTEAFF.

The chain joins TRBV19 to TRBJ2-1, with D unresolved. Germline CDR1 is LNHDA and CDR2 is SQIVND (reference sequence). V shed 9 bases and J shed 0 bases, with 12 bases lying between them. This CDR3 is 14 amino acids long. Here the CDR3 DNA reads TGTGCCAGCACGGACGGCGGCTCCTACAATGAGCAGTTCTTC. Amino acid sequence: CASTDGGSYNEQFF.

CDR3 nucleotides: TGTGCCAGTAGCGACGGGGACCTCTCCGAGCAGTACTTC. Its translation is CASSDGDLSEQYF. The chain links TRBV19 to TRBJ2-7; D is tentatively TRBD1 or TRBD2 (5 bases each). There are 13 residues in the CDR3. CDR1 is LNHDA and CDR2 is SQIVND in the germline V gene (reference sequence). The V and J ends lost 6 bases and 6 bases respectively, with 15 bases between them.

The chain couples TRBV6-1 to TRBJ1-1, with 7 bases fitting TRBD1. V shed 7 bases and J 0 bases; nucleotides not matched to a gene: 14. There are 17 residues in the CDR3. Germline assignment: CDR1 MNHNS and CDR2 SASEGT. The CDR3 DNA sequence: TGTGCCAGCACCCCGACAGGGTATGGGGGCATGAACACTGAAGCTTTCTTT. It encodes CASTPTGYGGMNTEAFF.

V usage is TRBV19 and J usage is TRBJ2-7, with 8 bases lining up with TRBD1. V lost 9 bases, J lost 3 bases, and 7 bases stayed unmatched. Germline assignment: CDR1 LNHDA and CDR2 SQIVND (reference sequence). CDR3 length: 13 amino acids. CDR3 coding DNA: TGTGCCAGCACGGTTGGACAGGGCTACGAGCAGTACTTC. It codes for CASTVGQGYEQYF.

The chain joins TRBV6-1 to TRBJ2-7, with no clear D. Per germline, CDR1 MNHNS and CDR2 SASEGT. The CDR3 loop spans 14 amino acids. V lost 10 bases and J lost 2, with 18 bases in between. CDR3 amino acids: CATGSSDFTYEQYF. The CDR3 bases are TGTGCCACGGGTTCGTCTGATTTTACCTACGAGCAGTACTTC.

V usage is TRBV5-6 and J usage is TRBJ1-6; D gene unclear. From germline, CDR1 is SGHDT and CDR2 YYEEEE. There are 14 residues in the CDR3. Between the trimmed V and J ends, which lost 2 bases and 6 bases, there was a span of 9 bases. CDR3 residues: CASSFPATNSPLHF. DNA for the CDR3: TGTGCCAGCAGCTTCCCTGCCACTAATTCACCCCTCCACTTT. Complete variable domain (other parts from reference TRBV5-6 and TRBJ1-6): DAGVTQSPTHLIKTRGQQVTLRCSPKSGHDTVSWYQQALGQGPQFIFQYYEEEERQRGNFPDRFSGHQFPNYSSELNVNALLLGDSALYLCASSFPATNSPLHFGNGTRLTVT.

The chain recombines TRBV7-9 with TRBJ2-3, with TRBD2 matching 11 bases. CDR3 length: 15 residues. Germline V gene sequence: CDR1 SEHNR, CDR2 FQNEAQ (reference sequence). J gave up 4 bases and V 5 bases, and 5 bases lay outside the gene matches. The CDR3 region is CASSRSGGAADTQYF. For the CDR3, the DNA is TGTGCCAGCAGCCGTAGCGGGGGGGCAGCAGATACGCAGTATTTT.

The rearrangement uses TRBV19 and TRBJ2-7; D call uncertain. The CDR3 extends over 13 amino acids. V lost 3 bases, J lost 2 bases, and 8 bases lay in between. CDR1 is LNHDA, CDR2 SQIVND, per germline (reference sequence). The chain's CDR3 is CASSMGATYEQYF. The CDR3, as DNA: TGTGCCAGTAGTATGGGTGCAACCTACGAGCAGTACTTC. Full variable domain (remainder filled in from reference TRBV19 and TRBJ2-7): DGGITQSPKYLFRKEGQNVTLSCEQNLNHDAMYWYRQDPGQGLRLIYYSQIVNDFQKGDIAEGYSVSREKKESFPLTVTSAQKNPTAFYLCASSMGATYEQYFGPGTRLTVT.

V usage is TRBV7-9 and J usage is TRBJ1-1; maybe TRBD1 (6 bases). V was clipped by 5 bases and J by 3 bases, with 13 bases between them. Germline CDR1 is SEHNR and CDR2 is FQNEAQ (reference sequence). This CDR3 contains 14 residues. The DNA for the CDR3 is TGTGCCAGCAGCCACCCTTACAGGGACACTGAAGCTTTCTTT. Translating it yields CASSHPYRDTEAFF.

The rearrangement joins TRBV2 to TRBJ1-1; D gene ambiguous. V was clipped by 2 bases and J by 5 bases, with 18 bases between them. The CDR3 is 16 residues long. Germline V gene sequence: CDR1 SNHLY, CDR2 FYNNEI. CDR3 coding DNA: TGTGCCAGCAGTGAATGGTTCTATAAGAACGGGACTGAAGCTTTCTTT. This translates into CASSEWFYKNGTEAFF.

This clonotype was seen more than once but under ten times. The V gene is TRBV4-2, the J gene TRBJ2-3, with 9 positions matching TRBD2. CDR1 LGHNA and CDR2 YNFKEQ come from the germline V gene. Trimming cost V 0 bases and J 4 bases; bases outside gene matches: 5. The length of the CDR3 is 16 residues. Here the CDR3 DNA reads TGTGCCAGCAGCCAAGATGCAGCGGGGGGACCAGATACGCAGTATTTT. This sequence encodes CASSQDAAGGPDTQYF.

The gene calls are TRBV27 and TRBJ2-1; no firm D call. This CDR3 is 12 amino acids long. The V end was cut by 4 bases, the J end by 6 bases, with 7 bases between. The V gene's germline CDR1 is MNHEY and CDR2 SMNVEV (reference sequence). The chain's CDR3 is CASSSVLNEQFF. The CDR3 DNA reads as TGTGCCAGCAGTTCGGTCCTCAATGAGCAGTTCTTC.

The chain combines TRBV4-1 with TRBJ2-2, with D possibly being TRBD1 or TRBD2 (5 bases each). With 0 bases removed from V and 6 bases from J, the gap between germline ends came to 26 bases. This CDR3 is 20 amino acids long. Germline loops: CDR1 MGHRA, CDR2 YSYEKL. Here the CDR3 reads CASSQDPPGTAGFWAGELFF. In nucleotides, the CDR3 is TGCGCCAGCAGCCAAGATCCCCCTGGGACGGCTGGTTTCTGGGCCGGGGAGCTGTTTTTT.

The V call is TRBV5-8, the J call TRBJ2-3; TRBD1 is a possible D gene (6 bases). The CDR3 contains 13 residues. V lost 2 bases and J 6 bases, leaving 10 bases between the germline ends. Germline CDR1 SGHTS, CDR2 YDEGEE. The CDR3 DNA reads TGTGCCAGCAGCTTTCAGGGGTCGGATACGCAGTATTTT. Translating it yields CASSFQGSDTQYF.